The present T cell receptor (beta chain) was sequenced within a study of read filtering for tumor transcriptome and immune sequencing (TCRdb year 2020). For the wider study: The cohort was composed of roughly 18 male and over 13 female patients, with a mean age of roughly 70 years and an age range of roughly 45 to 85. Using the same bone marrow samples, the study compared TCR repertoires obtained by targeted immune repertoire sequencing with those obtained by bulk whole-transcriptome sequencing. By revised international staging, roughly 8 patients were R-ISS I, about 17 were R-ISS II and 7 were R-ISS III. After DNase treatment, whole-transcriptome libraries were prepared using the TruSeq RNA Access Library Prep Kit. One of the main goals was to work out a read-filtering strategy for immune repertoire data, in particular whether clonotypes backed by only a single read should be removed. TCR-region mapped reads per sample ranged from about 4.05 to 11 million with IR-seq versus only roughly 85 to 1273 with RNA-seq. Findings and caveats that apply to the study as a whole: In IR-seq, approximately 80% of clonotypes but approximately 3.8% of total reads were represented by single-read clonotypes, whereas in RNA-seq, approximately 73% of clonotypes and approximately 44% of reads were represented by single-read clonotypes. Removing single-read clonotypes increased the correlation between IR-seq and RNA-seq shared clonotype proportions. Rather than purified T cells, the sorted CD138-negative fraction was a mixed bone marrow immune population. IR-seq captured clonotypes at much higher depth and more reliably than RNA-seq, and smaller IR-seq throughput sufficed to identify most shared clonotypes.

V loses 7 bases, J loses 8 bases, and the germline ends lie 9 bases apart. Reading the germline V gene gives CDR1 SNHLY and CDR2 FYNNEI. The cysteine opens and the phenylalanine closes a CDR3 of 11 amino acids. The read is trimmed to its CDR3 DNA, 33 bases read in frame from base 1. Many counts were recorded for this clonotype. The target of this receptor is not known. Base qualities were left out, and no much larger clone turns up one base away. TCR libraries were built from 400 ng RNA with the Immunoverse kit, using molecular barcoded adaptors covering alpha/delta and beta/gamma chains. TCR library preparation was performed with the same RNA that was used for transcriptome sequencing. Sequencing of the TCR libraries was done on an Illumina HiSeq 4000 with 2 x 150 cycles. The paper's processing steps were these. TCR reads were aligned to human V, D, J and C references and assembled into CDR3 clonotypes with MiXCR, including quality filtering and error correction. Clonotype counts and gene usage diversity were analyzed with the tcR package in R. For inspection of raw mapping reads, RNA-seq reads were mapped by STAR aligner version 2.5.3a onto GRCh37 of the human genome. IR-seq fastq files were randomly downsampled with Seqtk 1.3 to test the effect of sequencing depth on detected clonotypes. The public reads were reanalyzed by TCRdb: fastp trimming at Q25, MiXCR alignment, in-frame beta chains only. Each entry merges the rows of one CDR3 protein and shows their most common DNA and genes. Here the V and J calls rest on TCRdb's processing, not on the authors' analysis. For this sample there are around 130,000 distinct CDR3 sequences; about 13% appear just once. Under 9% of the sample lies in the top ten.

Bone marrow was sampled from every patient at the time of active disease. Ficoll-Hypaque density gradient centrifugation was used to isolate the bone marrow mononuclear cells. To remove myeloma plasma cells, the cells were labeled with CD138 magnetic microbeads on a MACS separator, and CD138-negative cells were then collected by negative selection. Flow cytometry on an Attune NxT with CD138 antibodies was used to check the purity of the isolated cells. TRIzol reagent was used to extract total RNA, and a NanoDrop spectrophotometer was used to quantify the extracted RNA. Paired RNA-seq and IR-seq were performed on each patient's CD138-negative bone marrow sample.

The chain is encoded by TRBV2 joined to TRBJ2-1; too little of a D gene remains to name it. Sequencing used a population of CD138-negative cells sorted from bone marrow. The cell subset or site label for this specimen denotes: bone marrow mononuclear cells depleted of CD138+ plasma/myeloma cells by negative magnetic selection. The clonotype was recovered from a donor at least 40 years old with multiple myeloma. The bases read TGTGCCAGCAACTCTCGAGATGAGCAGTTCTTC. Its product reads: CASNSRDEQFF.